The rows below give T cell receptor beta chains drawn from one sample of a study of OX40 agonist ivuxolimab in advanced cancers. TCRdb's copy holds only in-frame clones and misses some; the assay was immunoSEQ multiplex PCR. The table shows 40,000 to 50,000 clones, with about four fifths occurring only once. The source was CD4+ or CD8+ T cells sorted from blood, collected in a trial of the OX40 agonist ivuxolimab. Receptor source: an adult with an advanced solid tumor such as melanoma, head and neck, liver or kidney cancer. Both conserved end residues are part of each CDR3. A D gene is named only where the DNA matches it firmly. The size of a clone is reported for some rows only, either as once, few or many, or as a class for expanded clones.

clone size	V gene	D gene	J gene	CDR3 protein	CDR3 DNA
-	TRBV7-9	-	TRBJ1-4	CASTFKGTGIEKLFF	TGTGCCAGCACCTTCAAAGGGACCGGGATAGAAAAACTGTTTTTT
-	TRBV2	-	TRBJ1-1	CASRGPGTLNTEAFF	TGTGCCAGCAGGGGTCCCGGGACATTGAACACTGAAGCTTTCTTT
-	TRBV15	-	TRBJ1-4	CATSSQGGVEKLFF	TGTGCCACCAGCAGTCAAGGGGGGGTTGAAAAACTGTTTTTT
-	TRBV4-1	-	TRBJ2-7	CASSQGLAQYF	TGCGCCAGCAGCCAAGGGCTAGCGCAGTACTTC
-	TRBV4-2	TRBD2	TRBJ2-5	CASSPLAGGWETQYF	TGTGCCAGCAGCCCGCTAGCGGGAGGTTGGGAGACCCAGTACTTC
few	TRBV29-1	-	TRBJ2-7	CSVVGVGSYEQYF	TGCAGCGTTGTGGGTGTGGGTTCCTACGAGCAGTACTTC
-	TRBV7-2	-	TRBJ1-1	CASSPGGAGRRDKNTEAFF	TGTGCCAGCAGCCCAGGAGGGGCAGGGAGAAGGGACAAGAACACTGAAGCTTTCTTT
-	TRBV4-2	TRBD2	TRBJ2-3	CASSQGGLAGGRDTDTQYF	TGTGCCAGCAGCCAAGGAGGGCTAGCGGGGGGGCGGGACACAGATACGCAGTATTTT
-	TRBV7-9	-	TRBJ2-6	CASSFLHDTGANVLTF	TGTGCCAGCAGCTTCCTACACGATACTGGGGCCAACGTCCTGACTTTC
-	TRBV27	-	TRBJ2-3	CASRREQSTDTQYF	TGTGCCAGCAGACGCGAGCAGAGCACAGATACGCAGTATTTT
-	TRBV7-2	TRBD2	TRBJ2-7	CASSRGLAGGQYEQYF	TGTGCCAGCAGCCGAGGACTAGCGGGAGGTCAATACGAGCAGTACTTC
-	TRBV7-2	-	TRBJ2-7	CASSSGGFYEQYF	TGTGCCAGCAGCTCAGGGGGGTTCTACGAGCAGTACTTC
-	TRBV19	-	TRBJ1-5	CASRPGVYSNQPQHF	TGTGCCAGTAGACCAGGGGTCTATAGCAATCAGCCCCAGCATTTT
few	TRBV10-3	-	TRBJ2-7	CAISESNPSYEQYF	TGTGCCATCAGTGAGTCGAACCCTTCCTACGAGCAGTACTTC
few	TRBV30	-	TRBJ1-1	CAWSVRGTMGTEAFF	TGTGCCTGGAGTGTACGGGGGACCATGGGAACTGAAGCTTTCTTT
-	TRBV5-4	-	TRBJ1-2	CASTLGGREGYTF	TGTGCCAGCACCTTAGGGGGTCGGGAGGGCTACACCTTC
-	TRBV7-2	TRBD1	TRBJ2-1	CASRRTGYNEQFF	TGTGCCAGCAGGAGGACAGGGTACAATGAGCAGTTCTTC
-	TRBV6-6	-	TRBJ2-5	CASSPDWQETQYF	TGTGCCAGCAGTCCTGACTGGCAAGAGACCCAGTACTTC
-	TRBV7-8	TRBD2	TRBJ2-7	CASRIGLAAFSYEQYF	TGTGCCAGCAGGATAGGACTAGCGGCTTTCTCCTACGAGCAGTACTTC
-	TRBV6-6	TRBD2	TRBJ2-5	CASIGLAGVQETQYF	TGTGCCAGCATCGGACTAGCGGGGGTACAAGAGACCCAGTACTTC
-	TRBV13	-	TRBJ1-1	CASSSGYIWGPDTEAFF	TGTGCCAGCAGCTCAGGCTACATTTGGGGGCCGGACACTGAAGCTTTCTTT
-	TRBV11-2	TRBD1	TRBJ1-2	CASSTHRGRDYGYTF	TGTGCCAGCAGCACCCACAGGGGGCGAGACTATGGCTACACCTTC
-	TRBV11-1	-	TRBJ1-5	CASSENQPQHF	TGTGCCAGCAGCGAGAATCAGCCCCAGCATTTT
-	TRBV5-4	TRBD1	TRBJ1-2	CASSLDPTGWYGYTF	TGTGCCAGCAGCTTGGACCCGACAGGGTGGTATGGCTACACCTTC
-	TRBV11-2	-	TRBJ2-2	CASSLGWEANTGELFF	TGTGCCAGCAGCTTAGGGTGGGAGGCGAACACCGGGGAGCTGTTTTTT
-	TRBV28	-	TRBJ2-3	CASSLKGRGPDTQYF	TGTGCCAGCAGTTTAAAGGGGCGGGGTCCAGATACGCAGTATTTT
-	TRBV7-2	TRBD2	TRBJ2-2	CASKLGSAGGPTGELFF	TGTGCCAGCAAACTCGGGTCGGCGGGAGGGCCCACCGGGGAGCTGTTTTTT
-	TRBV11-2	-	TRBJ2-7	CASSLGADTYEQYF	TGTGCCAGCAGCTTGGGAGCGGATACCTACGAGCAGTACTTC